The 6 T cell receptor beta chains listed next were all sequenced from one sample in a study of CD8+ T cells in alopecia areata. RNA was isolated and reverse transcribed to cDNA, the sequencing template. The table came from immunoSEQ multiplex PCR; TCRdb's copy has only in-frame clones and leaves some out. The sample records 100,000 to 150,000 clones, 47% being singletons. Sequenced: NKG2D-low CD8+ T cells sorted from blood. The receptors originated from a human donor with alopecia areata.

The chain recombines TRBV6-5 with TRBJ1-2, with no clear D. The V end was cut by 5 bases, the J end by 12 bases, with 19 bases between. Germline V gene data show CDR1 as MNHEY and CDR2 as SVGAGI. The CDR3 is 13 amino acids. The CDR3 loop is CASSPLGAAYHTF. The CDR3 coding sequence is TGTGCCAGCAGTCCCCTGGGCGCGGCGTACCACACCTTC.

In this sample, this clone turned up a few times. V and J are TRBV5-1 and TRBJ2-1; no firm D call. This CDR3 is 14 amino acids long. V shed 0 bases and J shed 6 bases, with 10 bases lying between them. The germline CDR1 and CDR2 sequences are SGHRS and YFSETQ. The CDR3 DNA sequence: TGCGCCAGCAGCTTGGTGGCGTCTGGCAATGAGCAGTTCTTC. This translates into CASSLVASGNEQFF.

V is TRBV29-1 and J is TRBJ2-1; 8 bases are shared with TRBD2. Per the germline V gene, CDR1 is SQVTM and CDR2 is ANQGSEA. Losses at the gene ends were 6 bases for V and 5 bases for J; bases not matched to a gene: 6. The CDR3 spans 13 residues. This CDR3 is CSVPSGRHNEQFF. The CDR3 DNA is TGCAGCGTCCCTAGCGGGCGACACAATGAGCAGTTCTTC.

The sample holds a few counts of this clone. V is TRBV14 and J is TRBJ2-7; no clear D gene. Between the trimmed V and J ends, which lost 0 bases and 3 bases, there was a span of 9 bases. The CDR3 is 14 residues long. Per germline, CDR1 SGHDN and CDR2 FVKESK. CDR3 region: CASSQESSSYEQYF. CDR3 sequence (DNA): TGTGCCAGCAGCCAAGAATCCAGCAGCTACGAGCAGTACTTC. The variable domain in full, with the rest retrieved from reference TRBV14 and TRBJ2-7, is EAGVTQFPSHSVIEKGQTVTLRCDPISGHDNLYWYRRVMGKEIKFLLHFVKESKQDESGMPNNRFLAERTGGTYSTLKVQPAELEDSGVYFCASSQESSSYEQYFGPGTRLTVT.

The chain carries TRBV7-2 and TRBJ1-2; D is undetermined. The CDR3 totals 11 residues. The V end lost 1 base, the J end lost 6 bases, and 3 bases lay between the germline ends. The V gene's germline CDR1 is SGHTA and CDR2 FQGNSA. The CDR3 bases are TGTGCCAGCAGCTTAGGAGATGGCTACACCTTC. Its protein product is CASSLGDGYTF.

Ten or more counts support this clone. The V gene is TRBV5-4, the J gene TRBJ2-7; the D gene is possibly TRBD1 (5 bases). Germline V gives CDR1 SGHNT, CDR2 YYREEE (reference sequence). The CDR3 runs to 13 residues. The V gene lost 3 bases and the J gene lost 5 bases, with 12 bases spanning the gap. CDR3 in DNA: TGTGCCAGCAGCTGGGCGACAGTCCACGAGCAGTACTTC. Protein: CASSWATVHEQYF.